Below, one T cell receptor beta chain is given with its context. The TCRbeta library was prepared with unique molecular identifiers. MiXCR, run by TCRdb on the PCR reads, gives a single entry per CDR3 protein. The sample lists hundreds of thousands of distinct CDR3 sequences, 32% occurring once. The data are from a study of T-cell reconstitution after alpha-beta-depleted transplantation in children. CDR1 and CDR2 (germline): SGHTA, FQGNSA. The CDR3 extends over 15 amino acids. V lost 2 bases, J lost 3 bases, and 14 bases lay in between. This chain links TRBV7-2 with TRBJ2-7; D may match TRBD1 or TRBD2 (5 bases each). The receptor comes from a human donor who donated a stem cell graft to a child with aplastic anemia. The source material was PBMCs from the stem cell graft donor, sampled from the stem cell graft. CDR3 protein: CASSLTGTGNYEQYF. The CDR3 DNA sequence: TGTGCCAGCAGCTTAACCGGGACCGGGAACTACGAGCAGTACTTC. The variable domain in full, completed from reference TRBV7-2 and TRBJ2-7, reads GAGVSQSPSNKVTEKGKDVELRCDPISGHTALYWYRQSLGQGLEFLIYFQGNSAPDKSGLPSDRFSAERTGGSVSTLTIQRTQQEDSAVYLCASSLTGTGNYEQYFGPGTRLTVT.